This T cell receptor (beta chain) is from a study of spatial heterogeneity in lung cancer. Study-wide findings and caveats: Ubiquitous and regional expanded TCR counts tracked ubiquitous and regional nonsynonymous mutations, respectively. Counts of expanded intratumoral alpha and beta TCRs tracked tumor mutation counts. Alpha chains reached an estimated coverage of approximately 6.6% of tumor T cells, and beta chains 13% to 15%.

The time point denotes: sample taken at primary tumor resection. TCRs were sequenced from unsorted whole RNA of tumor, nontumor lung or PBMC. Each molecule of TCR cDNA was tagged with one unique molecular identifier. TCRdb fed the 5' RACE reads into MiXCR, producing one record per CDR3 protein. The sample holds about 3,600 distinct CDR3 sequences, over 4% seen once. This clonotype is classed as medium-sized (0.01 to 0.1%). Its antigen is not identified. The CDR3 contains 15 residues. Between the trimmed V and J ends, which lost 5 bases and 1 base, there was a span of 17 bases. Germline V gene lookup returns CDR1 DFQATT and CDR2 SNEGSKA (reference sequence).

This TCR derives from a male donor with early-stage non-small cell lung cancer. This chain uses TRBV20-1 with TRBJ2-5, with D possibly TRBD2 on 5 matching bases. This material consisted of lung tumor tissue, taken at surgery. Written as DNA, the CDR3 is TGCAGTGCTTTTAGCGTGGCAAGACCCCAAGAGACCCAGTACTTC. Translation: CSAFSVARPQETQYF.